Below, 31 T cell receptor delta chains from the same sample are listed, as sequenced in a study of DNA immune sequencing with unique molecular identifiers. A 32-plex genomic DNA assay used primers for all 8 TRDV and 4 TRDJ genes. The library had 12-nucleotide UMIs introduced over 3 barcoding cycles, then a second adapter PCR. TCRdb reapplied CATT to the multiplex PCR reads. Of 400 to 550 delta-chain clones in the sample, about 31% were seen once. The sequenced sample consisted of buffy coat blood. The receptors were gathered from a human donor in good health.

For this clone: With a far larger clone one base away, a read error is the likely cause. Within the sample, other DNA sequences also encode this same CDR3. The gene calls are TRDV1 and TRDJ4, with 7 bases lining up with TRDD3. CDR1 TSWWSYY and CDR2 QGS come from the germline V gene. Trimming at V came to 3 bases and at J to 1 base, leaving 26 bases not matched to a gene. CDR3 size: 21 residues. CDR3: CALGEARRSLLKYWGGRPLIF. For the CDR3, the DNA is TGTGCTCTTGGGGAGGCGAGGCGTTCTCTCCTAAAGTACTGGGGAGGCAGACCCCTGATCTTT.

This clone is large (0.1 to 1%) in the sample. The rearrangement uses TRDV1 and TRDJ1; 8 nucleotides match TRDD3. Losses at the gene ends were 9 bases for V and 0 bases for J; bases not matched to a gene: 18. The CDR3 has 18 residues. Germline values: CDR1 TSWWSYY, CDR2 QGS. The CDR3 DNA follows: TGTGCTCTGGCTTCCTCGGCTTACTGGGGGTGGTACACCGATAAACTCATCTTT. It yields the protein CALASSAYWGWYTDKLIF.

Concerning this clone: The protein recorded in TCRdb matches a much larger clone and deviates from this DNA's translation at residue 16, suggesting a read error; the protein here is obtained by translating the DNA. The rearrangement uses TRDV1 and TRDJ1; TRDD3 aligns across 9 bases. Germline V gene data show CDR1 as TSWWSYY and CDR2 as QGS. CDR3 length: 24 residues. V was clipped by 4 bases and J by 0 bases; unmatched bases: 30. CDR3 sequence (DNA): TGTGCTCTTGGGGTGTCCCCCCTTGGCCCTGGGGATACGAGTACCCTTCCGTACACCGATAAACTCATCTTT. It specifies CALGVSPLGPGDTSTLPYTDKLIF.

By frequency in the sample, this clone is large. The chain joins TRDV2 to TRDJ1, with TRDD3 matching 13 bases. CDR1 is GEAIGNYY and CDR2 is EKD in the germline V gene. The CDR3 is 21 amino acids. Unmatched junction bases numbered 16, after V lost 1 base and J lost 0 bases. The CDR3, as DNA: TGTGCCTGTGACACAGGGAACCTTCGACTGGGGGATACGAAGTACACCGATAAACTCATCTTT. Protein: CACDTGNLRLGDTKYTDKLIF.

For this clone: Given a far larger clone just one base away, this is likely a sequencing read error. The sample contains more than one DNA sequence encoding this CDR3. The genes are TRDV1 and TRDJ1; D perhaps matches TRDD3 (6 bases). The CDR3 is 30 residues long. Trimming took 1 base from V and 0 from J, leaving 54 bases between them. Germline V CDR1 and CDR2: TSWWSYY, QGS. The CDR3 DNA follows: TGTGCTCTTGGGGAACAAGGGCCCTCGCCTTCATATCCGTGGAAGGGCTATTGGGGGTTCACGCCCACATACACCGATAAACTCATCTTT. Amino acids: CALGEQGPSPSYPWKGYWGFTPTYTDKLIF.

This clone occurred a few times. It differs at one base from a far larger clone, so likely a read error. The rearrangement uses TRDV1 and TRDJ1; TRDD2 aligns across 8 bases. This CDR3 is built from 15 residues. Germline V gene lookup returns CDR1 TSWWSYY and CDR2 QGS. After removal of 1 base from V and 11 bases from J, the junction contained 12 bases not matched to a gene. The CDR3 region is CALGEPDFLRLELIF. The CDR3 DNA follows: TGTGCTCTTGGGGAACCGGACTTCCTACGGTTAGAGCTCATCTTT.

On this clone: The protein recorded in TCRdb matches a much larger clone and deviates from this DNA's translation at residue 13, suggesting a read error; the protein here is obtained by translating the DNA. The CDR3 coding sequence is TGTGCTCTTGGGGAACCGGCCTTCCTACGGTTAGAGTTCATCTTT. Translated, it gives CALGEPAFLRLEFIF. The V gene is TRDV1, the J gene TRDJ1, with 9 bases fitting TRDD2. The J segment lost 12 bases and the V segment lost 1 base, leaving 12 bases of the junction unmatched. This CDR3 has 15 amino acids. The germline V gene has CDR1 TSWWSYY and CDR2 QGS.

In regard to this clone: A far more abundant clone sits one base away, making this likely a read error. The gene calls are TRDV1 and TRDJ1, with D tentatively TRDD2 or TRDD3 (9 bases each). The CDR3 totals 27 residues. Looked up from germline, CDR1 is TSWWSYY and CDR2 is QGS. V lost 5 bases and J 0 bases, leaving 49 bases between the germline ends. This CDR3 reads CALGPFLAFLPFYTAGGYSKYTDKLIF. CDR3 nucleotides: TGTGCTCTTGGGCCCTTCCTGGCCTTCCTACCCTTCTATACTGCGGGGGGATACTCCAAGTACACCGATAAACTCATCTTT.

This clone was seen a few times. The translation of this DNA and the TCRdb protein of a much larger clone differ at residue 4, probably owing to a read error; the protein shown here is translated from the DNA. V and J are TRDV1 and TRDJ1, with 9 bases aligning to TRDD2. CDR3 length: 15 residues. CDR1 is TSWWSYY, CDR2 QGS, per germline. CDR3 region: CALAEPAFLRLELIF. CDR3 nucleotides: TGTGCTCTTGCGGAACCGGCCTTCCTACGGTTAGAGCTCATCTTT.

For this clone: A much more abundant neighbour one base away suggests this may be a read error. This same CDR3 is encoded by further DNA sequences in the sample. The genes are TRDV1 and TRDJ1, with 7 bases aligning to TRDD3. The CDR3 extends over 23 amino acids. CDR1 TSWWSYY and CDR2 QGS come from the germline V gene. CDR3 bases: TGTGCTCTTGGGGCCTTACGCCCCAGGGGGATTCAGAAGTACGCACGGTACACCGATAAACTCATCTTC. It encodes CALGALRPRGIQKYARYTDKLIF.

This clone was picked up a small number of times. A much more abundant neighbour one base away suggests this may be a read error. J is TRDJ3 and V is TRDV2; D might be TRDD3 (5 bases). The CDR3 consists of 22 residues. V lost 0 bases and J 2 bases, leaving 25 bases between the germline ends. Germline V gives CDR1 GEAIGNYY, CDR2 EKD. Written as DNA, the CDR3 is TGTGCCTGTGACACCGGGGACTGGAGATCAAAACCAGGGGCCTGGGACACCCGACAGATGTTTTTC. Translation gives CACDTGDWRSKPGAWDTRQMFF.

This clone came up a few times. TCRdb records a much larger clone's protein for this DNA, with a difference at residue 4 that likely arises from a read error; the protein given is the translation of the DNA. This chain links TRDV1 with TRDJ1; 9 bases agree with TRDD2. Germline loops: CDR1 TSWWSYY, CDR2 QGS. This CDR3 has 15 amino acids. The DNA of the CDR3 is TGTGCTCTTGTGGAACCGGCCTTCCTACGGTTAGAGCTCATCTTT. It specifies CALVEPAFLRLELIF.

Concerning this clone itself: A far larger clone lies a single base away; this is likely a read error. In the same sample, other DNA sequences code for this CDR3. The chain employs TRDV1 and TRDJ4, with D possibly TRDD3 on 7 matching bases. Trimming removed 3 bases at V and 2 bases at J, with 34 bases between. The CDR3 has 21 amino acids. CDR1 and CDR2 (germline): TSWWSYY, QGS. This CDR3 is CALGEARRSFLKYWGGRPLIF. The DNA of the CDR3 is TGTGCTCTTGGGGAGGCGAGGCGTTCTTTCCTAAAGTACTGGGGAGGTAGACCCCTGATCTTT.

This clone is labeled medium-sized. The chain is built from TRDV2 and TRDJ3, with 8 bases identical to TRDD3. Germline V gene data show CDR1 as GEAIGNYY and CDR2 as EKD. This CDR3 region has 21 residues. V shed 0 bases and J 0 bases; nucleotides not matched to a gene: 12. CDR3 loop: CACDTPGTGGASSWDTRQMFF. For the CDR3, the DNA is TGTGCCTGTGACACCCCTGGTACTGGGGGGGCGAGCTCCTGGGACACCCGACAGATGTTTTTC.

In this sample, this clone turned up a few times. A read error is likely here: a far larger clone is one base away. The V and J genes are TRDV1 and TRDJ1, with TRDD2 matching over 9 bases. The V segment lost 5 bases and the J segment 11 bases; nucleotides outside the gene matches: 15. This CDR3 comprises 15 residues. Germline assignment: CDR1 TSWWSYY and CDR2 QGS. The CDR3 loop is CALGKPAFLRLELIF. The CDR3 DNA reads as TGTGCTCTTGGGAAACCGGCCTTCCTACGGTTAGAGCTCATCTTT.

This clone appeared a few times. TCRdb's listed protein matches a much larger clone and diverges from this DNA's translation at residue 8, likely through a read error; the protein shown comes from the DNA. The V call is TRDV1, the J call TRDJ1; weak D call: TRDD2 (5 bases). CDR1 is TSWWSYY, CDR2 QGS, per germline. The CDR3 length is 15 residues. Trimming took off 1 base at V and 11 bases at J, with 20 bases between the two ends. The DNA of the CDR3 is TGTGCTCTTGGGGAACCGGCCTACCTACGATTAGAGCTCATCTTT. Its translation is CALGEPAYLRLELIF.

The chain carries TRAV29/DV5 and TRDJ3; 8 bases are shared with TRDD3. V dropped 0 bases and J dropped 3; count of bases not matched to a gene: 35. CDR1 and CDR2 from the germline V gene are NSMFDY and ISSIKDK. The length of the CDR3 is 27 residues. The CDR3 spells CAASVLSSRAIRGIIGSSFWDTRQMFF. CDR3 DNA: TGTGCAGCAAGCGTCCTGAGTAGTAGGGCGATCCGGGGGATAATCGGTTCTAGCTTCTGGGACACCCGACAGATGTTTTTC. Full variable domain (outside the CDR3, taken from reference TRAV29/DV5 and TRDJ3): DQQVKQNSPSLSVQEGRISILNCDYTNSMFDYFLWYKKYPAEGPTFLISISSIKDKNEDGRFTVFLNKSAKHLSLHIVPSQPGDSAVYFCAASVLSSRAIRGIIGSSFWDTRQMFFGTGIKLFVEP.

By proportion, this clone is large. The chain links TRDV2 to TRDJ1, with TRDD3 identical over 10 bases. CDR1 and CDR2 (germline): GEAIGNYY, EKD. After removal of 3 bases from V and 2 bases from J, the junction contained 8 bases not matched to a gene. This CDR3 region has 16 residues. CDR3 protein: CACDGMGDTFTDKLIF. The CDR3 coding sequence is TGTGCCTGTGACGGAATGGGGGATACTTTTACCGATAAACTCATCTTT.

By share, this clone ranks as medium-sized. The rearrangement uses TRDV1 and TRDJ1, with D perhaps matching TRDD2 (9 bases). Germline values: CDR1 TSWWSYY, CDR2 QGS. Trimming took 2 bases from V and 0 from J, leaving 55 bases between them. CDR3 length equals 30 residues. The CDR3 coding sequence is TGTGCTCTTGGGGAAGCGGTTCAAGGAAGTGGAGGCCTTCCTACGTTCGGGCTATACTGGGGGCTCCCGTACACCGATAAACTCATCTTT. It yields the protein CALGEAVQGSGGLPTFGLYWGLPYTDKLIF.

By sample fraction, this clone is large. This sequence joins TRDV2 and TRDJ1; 8 bases agree with TRDD3. Germline CDR1 reads GEAIGNYY; CDR2 reads EKD. J gave up 1 base and V 3 bases, and 12 bases lay outside the gene matches. The CDR3 has 17 residues. The CDR3 region has the DNA TGTGCCTGTGACCGTCTGGGGGACCGATTTACCACCGATAAACTCATCTTT. Translation gives CACDRLGDRFTTDKLIF.

This clone has more than one count but fewer than ten. The likely explanation is a read error, given a far larger clone one base away. This CDR3 is also generated by other DNA sequences in the sample. The chain employs TRDV1 and TRDJ1; TRDD2 matches at 9 bases. The germline V gene has CDR1 TSWWSYY and CDR2 QGS. The CDR3 spans 15 residues. The CDR3 region has the DNA TGTGCTCTTGGAGAACCGGCCTTCCTACGGTTAGAGCTCATCTTT. It codes for CALGEPAFLRLELIF.

This clone is deemed large. Other nucleotide sequences in the sample specify the same CDR3. J is TRDJ1 and V is TRDV2; 9 bases line up with TRDD3. From germline, CDR1 is GEAIGNYY and CDR2 EKD. CDR3 size: 14 residues. With V trimmed by 3 bases and J by 2 bases, 3 bases remained unmatched. CDR3 amino acids: CACDSLGDTDKLIF. As DNA, the CDR3 is TGTGCCTGTGACTCCCTGGGGGATACCGATAAACTCATCTTT.

In regard to this clone: TCRdb's protein for this DNA is that of a much larger clone and differs from the translation at residue 18, likely a read error; the protein shown is the DNA translation. V gene TRDV1 combines with J gene TRDJ1, with 13 bases fitting TRDD3. In germline, CDR1 is TSWWSYY, CDR2 QGS. J was trimmed by 4 bases and V by 2 bases; bases with no gene match: 34. The CDR3 length is 26 residues. Here the CDR3 reads CALGESAPYHPPHWGIRCIPLDKLIF. The CDR3 region has the DNA TGTGCTCTTGGGGAATCGGCCCCCTACCACCCCCCTCACTGGGGGATACGCTGCATACCTCTCGATAAACTCATCTTT.

A note on this clone: A far larger clone is one nucleotide away, so this likely arose from a read error. At the DNA level, this CDR3 is encoded by other sequences in the same sample as well. V and J are TRDV1 and TRDJ4; TRDD3 might be the D (7 bases). Germline V lookup: CDR1 TSWWSYY, CDR2 QGS. The CDR3 sequence is 21 residues long. The CDR3 is CALGEARRSFLKYWGGRPLIF. The CDR3 nucleotides read TGTGCTCTTGGGGAGGCGAGGCGTTCTTTCCTAAAGTACTGGGGAGGCAGACCCTTGATCTTT.

This clone was observed a handful of times. A far larger clone differs by one base, so this is likely a read error. The chain carries TRDV1 and TRDJ1; TRDD2 is a possible D gene (5 bases). V was pared by 1 base and J by 11 bases, with 20 bases between. CDR1 TSWWSYY and CDR2 QGS come from the germline V gene. This CDR3 spans 15 amino acids. In nucleotides, the CDR3 is TGTGCTCTTGGGGAACCGGCCTCCCTACGGTTAGAGCTCATCTTT. It is translated as CALGEPASLRLELIF.

By proportion, this clone is large. The chain employs TRDV2 and TRDJ1; D call uncertain. V dropped 3 bases and J dropped 0 bases, with 13 bases sitting between them. The length of the CDR3 is 15 residues. Germline values: CDR1 GEAIGNYY, CDR2 EKD. The CDR3 loop reads CACDSLYSYTDKLIF. The CDR3 DNA sequence: TGTGCCTGTGACTCCCTGTACTCGTACACCGATAAACTCATCTTT.

This clone was picked up a small number of times. One base separates it from a far larger clone, so it is likely a read error. Other DNA sequences in this specimen translate into the identical CDR3. V and J are TRDV1 and TRDJ1, with TRDD3 identical over 13 bases. The CDR3 runs 26 residues. The V gene's germline CDR1 is TSWWSYY and CDR2 QGS. The trim removed 2 bases at V and 5 bases at J, leaving 35 bases unmatched. DNA of the CDR3: TGTGCTCTTGGGGAATCGGCCCCCTACCACCCCCCTCACTGGGGGATACGCGGCATACCTCTTGATAAACTCATCTTT. This gives the protein CALGESAPYHPPHWGIRGIPLDKLIF.

As concerns this clone: A single base is all that separates this from a far larger clone, so a read error is likely. Other DNA sequences from this sample encode an identical CDR3 as well. V usage is TRDV1 and J usage is TRDJ1; 13 positions match TRDD3. Trimming at V came to 2 bases and at J to 4 bases, leaving 34 bases not matched to a gene. Germline loops: CDR1 TSWWSYY, CDR2 QGS. The CDR3 is made up of 26 amino acids. The CDR3 DNA is TGTGCTCTTGGGGAATCGGCCCCTTACCACCCCCCTCACTGGGGGATACGCGGCATACCTCTCGATAAACTCATCTTT. Residues: CALGESAPYHPPHWGIRGIPLDKLIF.

This clone was seen more than once but under ten times. A much larger clone differs by one base, so this may be a read error. The genes are TRDV2 and TRDJ1, with TRDD2 identical over 9 bases. There are 18 residues in the CDR3. The germline CDR1 and CDR2 sequences are GEAIGNYY and EKD. With 0 bases clipped from V and 2 bases from J, the junction kept 12 bases outside the gene matches. CDR3 bases: TGTGCCTGTGACACCCTCCTTCCTACGTCGGGGTATACCGATAAACTCATCTTT. Translated: CACDTLLPTSGYTDKLIF.

On this clone: A far more abundant clone sits one base away, making this likely a read error. CDR3 loop: CACDIRGNWGSPYTDKLIF. DNA of the CDR3: TGTGCCTGTGACATCAGAGGTAACTGGGGGTCACCTTACACCGATAAACTCATCTTT. This sequence joins TRDV2 and TRDJ1; 8 nucleotides match TRDD3. Germline CDR1 GEAIGNYY, CDR2 EKD. The CDR3 runs to 19 residues. With V trimmed by 2 bases and J by 0 bases, 16 bases remained unmatched.

To note about this clone: A read error likely explains this, since a far larger clone differs by one base. Within the sample, other DNA sequences also encode this same CDR3. The rearrangement joins TRDV1 to TRDJ1; TRDD3 matches at 9 bases. CDR3 size: 24 residues. Germline V gene sequence: CDR1 TSWWSYY, CDR2 QGS. CDR3 in amino acids: CALGVSPLGPGDTSTPPYTDKLIF. The CDR3 DNA is TGTGCTCTTGGGGTGTCCCCCCTTGGCCCTGGGGATACGAGTACCCCTCCGTACACTGATAAACTCATCTTT.